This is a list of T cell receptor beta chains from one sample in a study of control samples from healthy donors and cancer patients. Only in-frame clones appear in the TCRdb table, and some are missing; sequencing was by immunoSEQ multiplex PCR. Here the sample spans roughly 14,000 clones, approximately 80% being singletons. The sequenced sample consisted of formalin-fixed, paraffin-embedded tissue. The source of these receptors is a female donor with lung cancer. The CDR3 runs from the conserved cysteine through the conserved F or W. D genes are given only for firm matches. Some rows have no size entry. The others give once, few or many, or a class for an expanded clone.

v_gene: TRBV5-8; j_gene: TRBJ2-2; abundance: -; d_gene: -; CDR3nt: TGTGCCAGCAGCCATAATAGTAACACCGGGGAGCTGTTTTTT; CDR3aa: CASSHNSNTGELFF
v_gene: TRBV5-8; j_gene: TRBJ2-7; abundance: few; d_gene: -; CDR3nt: TGTGCCAGCATCTCCGGGACAAACCTCTACGAGCAGTACTTC; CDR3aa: CASISGTNLYEQYF
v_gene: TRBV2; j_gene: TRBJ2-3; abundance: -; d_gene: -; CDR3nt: TGTGCCAGCAGGGGGCTTTCAACGGACCAGCGGTATTTT; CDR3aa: CASRGLSTDQRYF
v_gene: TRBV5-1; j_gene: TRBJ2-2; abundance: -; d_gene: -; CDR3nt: TGCGCCAGCAGCTGGCAAGGGGCTAGGACAATGAACACCGGGGAGCTGTTTTTT; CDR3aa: CASSWQGARTMNTGELFF
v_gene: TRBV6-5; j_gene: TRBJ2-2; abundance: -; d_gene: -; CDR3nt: TGTGCCAGCAGGCCATACATGGACACCGGGGAGCTGTTTTTT; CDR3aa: CASRPYMDTGELFF
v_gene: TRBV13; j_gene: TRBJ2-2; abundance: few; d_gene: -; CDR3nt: TGTGCCAGCAGCTCCACTAGGCAGACGAACACCGGGGAGCTGTTTTTT; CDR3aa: CASSSTRQTNTGELFF
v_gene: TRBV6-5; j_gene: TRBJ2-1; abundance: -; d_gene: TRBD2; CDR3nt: TGTGCCAGCAGTTACTCTCGGGGGGGGTACAATGAGCAGTTCTTC; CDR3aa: CASSYSRGGYNEQFF
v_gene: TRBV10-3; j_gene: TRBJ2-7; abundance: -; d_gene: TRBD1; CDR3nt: TGTGCCACCGAGGGACAGGACTCCTACGAGCAGTACTTC; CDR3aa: CATEGQDSYEQYF
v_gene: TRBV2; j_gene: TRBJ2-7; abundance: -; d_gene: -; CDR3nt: TGTGCCAGCGGGGCGCTTTCCTACGAGCAGTACTTC; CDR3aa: CASGALSYEQYF
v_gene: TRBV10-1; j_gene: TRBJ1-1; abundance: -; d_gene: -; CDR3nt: TGCGCCAGCGAAAATGGGACAAGCCGCTGGGCTTTCTTT; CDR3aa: CASENGTSRWAFF
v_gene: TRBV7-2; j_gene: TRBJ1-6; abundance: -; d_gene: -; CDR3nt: TGTGCCAGCACCTTGGGCCAGGGGTATTCACCCCTCCACTTT; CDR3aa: CASTLGQGYSPLHF
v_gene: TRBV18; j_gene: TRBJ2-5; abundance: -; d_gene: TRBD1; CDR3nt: TGTGCCAGCTCACCACGACAGGGGTCCCAAGAGACCCAGTACTTC; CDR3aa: CASSPRQGSQETQYF
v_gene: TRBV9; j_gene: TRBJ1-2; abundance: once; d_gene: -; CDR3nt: TGTGCCAGCAGTTTAGACAGTTGGAGCTATGGCTACACCTTC; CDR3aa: CASSLDSWSYGYTF
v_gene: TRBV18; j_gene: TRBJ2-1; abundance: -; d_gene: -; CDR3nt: TGTGCCAGCTCACCAAATTCGGGAACTTACAATGAGCAGTTCTTC; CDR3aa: CASSPNSGTYNEQFF
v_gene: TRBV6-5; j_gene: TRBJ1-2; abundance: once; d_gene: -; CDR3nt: TGTGCCAGCAGTCGCAGGGAAGGGGATGGCTACACCTTC; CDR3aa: CASSRREGDGYTF
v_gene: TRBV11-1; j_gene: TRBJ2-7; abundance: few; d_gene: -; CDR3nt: TGTGCCAGCAGCTCAGATCGGGCCTCCTACGAGCAGTACTTC; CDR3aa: CASSSDRASYEQYF
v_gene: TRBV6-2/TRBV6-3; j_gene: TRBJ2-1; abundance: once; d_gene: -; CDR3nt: TGTGCCAGCAGTTACTCGAGCGACCCTTACAATGAGCAGTTCTTC; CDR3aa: CASSYSSDPYNEQFF
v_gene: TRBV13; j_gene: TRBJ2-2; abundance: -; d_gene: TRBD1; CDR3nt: TGTGCCAGCAGCTTATACAGGGGAGTCGGAGGCTACGGGGAGCTGTTTTTT; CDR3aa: CASSLYRGVGGYGELFF
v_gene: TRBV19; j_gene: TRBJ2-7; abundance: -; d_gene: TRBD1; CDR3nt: TGTGCCAGTCAATGGGACAGGGGGCCCTACGAGCAGTACTTC; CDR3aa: CASQWDRGPYEQYF
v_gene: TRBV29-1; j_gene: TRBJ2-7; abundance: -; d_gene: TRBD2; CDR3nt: TGCAGCGCTCGGGAGGGGTCGGTACAGTACTTC; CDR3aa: CSAREGSVQYF
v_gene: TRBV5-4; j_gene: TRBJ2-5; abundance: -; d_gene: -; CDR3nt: TGTGCCAGCACCCAACAGGGTTTGGGAGAGACCCAGTACTTC; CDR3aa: CASTQQGLGETQYF
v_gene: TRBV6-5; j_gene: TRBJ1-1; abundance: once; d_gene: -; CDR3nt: TGTGCCAGCAGTCTTTACCGGGGGCTTGGCACTGAAGCTTTCTTT; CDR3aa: CASSLYRGLGTEAFF
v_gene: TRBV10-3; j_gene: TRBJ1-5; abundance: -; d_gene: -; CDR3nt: TGTGCCATCAGCCTAGGACAAGGAAGAGGTCAGCCCCAGCATTTT; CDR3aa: CAISLGQGRGQPQHF
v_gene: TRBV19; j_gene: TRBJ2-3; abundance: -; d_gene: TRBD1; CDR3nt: TGTGCCAGTAGGCCGGGACAGGAAACAGATACGCAGTATTTT; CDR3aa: CASRPGQETDTQYF
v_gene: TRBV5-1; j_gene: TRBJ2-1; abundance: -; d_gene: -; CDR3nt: TGCGCCAGCAGCATAGCTCCAGGGAGGAATGAGCAGTTCTTC; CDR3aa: CASSIAPGRNEQFF
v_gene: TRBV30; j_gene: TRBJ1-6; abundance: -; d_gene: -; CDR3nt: TGTGCCTGGAACCCCCCCGGGGTCAATTCACCCCTCCACTTT; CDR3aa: CAWNPPGVNSPLHF
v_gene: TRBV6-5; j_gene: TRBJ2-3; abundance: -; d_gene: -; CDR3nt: TGTGCCAGCAGAACCGGGGGCACAGATACGCAGTATTTT; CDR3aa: CASRTGGTDTQYF
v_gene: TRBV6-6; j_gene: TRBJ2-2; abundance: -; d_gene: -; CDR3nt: TGTGCCAGCACTCACCTGCGGGGGCGCAGCACCGGGGAGCTGTTTTTT; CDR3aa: CASTHLRGRSTGELFF
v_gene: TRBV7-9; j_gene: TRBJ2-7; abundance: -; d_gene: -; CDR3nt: TGTGCCAGCAGCTCAGTCTACGAGCAGTACTTC; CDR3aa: CASSSVYEQYF
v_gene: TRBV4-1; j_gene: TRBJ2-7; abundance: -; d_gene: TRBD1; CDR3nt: TGCGCCAGCAGCCAGTTCGACAGGGGGAGCTCCTACGAGCAGTACTTC; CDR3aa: CASSQFDRGSSYEQYF
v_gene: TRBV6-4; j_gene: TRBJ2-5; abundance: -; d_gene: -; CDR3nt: TGTGCCAGCAGGGGGGGTCAAGAGACCCAGTACTTC; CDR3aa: CASRGGQETQYF
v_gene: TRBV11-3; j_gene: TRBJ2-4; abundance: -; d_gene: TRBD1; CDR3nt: TGTGCCAGCAGCCCGACAGGGTCGTCCATTCAGTACTTC; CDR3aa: CASSPTGSSIQYF
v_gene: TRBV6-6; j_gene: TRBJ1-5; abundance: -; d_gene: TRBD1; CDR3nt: TGTGCCAGCAGTTACACAACAGGGGGCGACAATCAGCCCCAGCATTTT; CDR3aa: CASSYTTGGDNQPQHF
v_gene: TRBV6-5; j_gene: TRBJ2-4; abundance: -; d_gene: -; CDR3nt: TGTGCCAGCAGCGCCGGGGGCGAAGTAAGCATTCAGTACTTC; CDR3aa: CASSAGGEVSIQYF
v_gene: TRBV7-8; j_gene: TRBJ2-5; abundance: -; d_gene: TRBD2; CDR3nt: TGTGCCAGCAGCTTCAGCGGGGGCAACCAAGAGACCCAGTACTTC; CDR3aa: CASSFSGGNQETQYF
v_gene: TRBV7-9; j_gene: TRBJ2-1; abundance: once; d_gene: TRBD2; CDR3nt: TGTGCCAGCAGCCCGCCCGGACTAGCGGGAGGCAATGAGCAGTTCTTC; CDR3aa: CASSPPGLAGGNEQFF
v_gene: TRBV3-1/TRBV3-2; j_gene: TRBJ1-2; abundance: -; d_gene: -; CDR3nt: TGTGCCAGCAGCCAAGACTCCGGTTCGGGGAGAGGGAGTAACTATGGCTACACCTTC; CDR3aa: CASSQDSGSGRGSNYGYTF
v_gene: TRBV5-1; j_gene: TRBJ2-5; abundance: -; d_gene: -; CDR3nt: TGCGCCAGCAGCCCTGGTTCAGGCAGAATTCTTCAAGAGACCCAGTACTTC; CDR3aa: CASSPGSGRILQETQYF
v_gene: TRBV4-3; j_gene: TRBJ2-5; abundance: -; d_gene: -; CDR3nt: TGCGCCAGCAGCCAGTCCTTTTCGGGAGAGACCCAGTACTTC; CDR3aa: CASSQSFSGETQYF
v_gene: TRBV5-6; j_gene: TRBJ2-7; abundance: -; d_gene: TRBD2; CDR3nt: TGTGCCAGCAGCTTTATAGCGGGAGGATACGAGCAGTACTTC; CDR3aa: CASSFIAGGYEQYF